Below are 13 T cell receptor beta chains sequenced from a single sample in a study of T cell repertoires in cytomegalovirus infection. In TCRdb, the reads were re-called with MiXCR into one record per CDR3 protein. This table has about 260,000 distinct CDR3 sequences, approximately 9.2% appearing once. The sequencing sample was made of PBMCs. The receptors were sampled from a human donor in good health (CMV status not recorded). Some clones in this sample may be carry-over from other donors' samples.

In this sample, this clonotype turned up many times. The chain couples TRBV7-2 to TRBJ2-1, with TRBD2 matching 8 bases. Germline assignment: CDR1 SGHTA and CDR2 FQGNSA. The CDR3 is 16 amino acids. V was clipped by 6 bases and J by 0 bases; unmatched bases: 7. For the CDR3, the DNA is TGTGCCAGCAGTACCGGGGGGGTGAGCTCCTACAATGAGCAGTTCTTC. This encodes CASSTGGVSSYNEQFF.

In this sample, this clonotype turned up many times. The J gene is TRBJ2-7, the V gene TRBV7-2; 7 bases are a match to TRBD2. The junction had 15 bases not matched to a gene; V was cut back by 7 bases and J by 3 bases. Germline values: CDR1 SGHTA, CDR2 FQGNSA. The CDR3 loop spans 16 amino acids. The CDR3 sequence: CASTLNPPSSGYEQYF. In nucleotides, the CDR3 is TGTGCCAGCACCCTGAACCCCCCATCTAGCGGCTACGAGCAGTACTTC.

The sample holds many counts of this clonotype. The V gene is TRBV7-2, the J gene TRBJ1-5; the D is unclear. The V end was cut by 1 base, the J end by 3 bases, with 7 bases between. The length of the CDR3 is 14 residues. Germline V CDR1 and CDR2: SGHTA, FQGNSA. The DNA of the CDR3 is TGTGCCAGCAGCTTAGAGGCGAACAATCAGCCCCAGCATTTT. Translating it yields CASSLEANNQPQHF.

The V gene is TRBV20-1, the J gene TRBJ2-6; tentatively, D is TRBD1 or TRBD2 (5 bases each). V was trimmed by 1 base and J by 2 bases, leaving 6 bases between them. Per the germline V gene, CDR1 is DFQATT and CDR2 is SNEGSKA (reference sequence). This CDR3 is 14 amino acids long. CDR3 amino acids: CSARVGAGANVLTF. For the CDR3, the DNA is TGCAGTGCTAGAGTGGGGGCTGGGGCCAACGTCCTGACTTTC.

The table lists this clonotype with many counts. CDR3 in amino acids: CAISESKISGSREYEQYF. The CDR3 DNA follows: TGTGCCATCAGTGAGTCGAAGATTAGCGGGAGTCGTGAGTACGAGCAGTACTTC. The chain recombines TRBV10-3 with TRBJ2-7; 9 positions match TRBD2. Germline CDR1 reads ENHRY; CDR2 reads SYGVKD. Germline trimming cut 0 bases from V and 4 bases from J; bases unmatched to any gene: 13. The CDR3 is made up of 18 amino acids.

This clonotype occurred many times. This chain connects TRBV7-2 to TRBJ2-3, with D unclear. This CDR3 is 15 amino acids long. V lost 2 bases, J lost 0 bases, and 9 bases lay in between. Germline lookup yields CDR1 SGHTA and CDR2 FQGNSA. For the CDR3, the DNA is TGTGCCAGCAGCTTACTGGGCCACAGCACAGATACGCAGTATTTT. Translation: CASSLLGHSTDTQYF.

The table lists this clonotype with many counts. The CDR3 region is CASSPGLAEVGYNEQFF. The CDR3 DNA reads as TGTGCCAGCAGTCCGGGACTAGCGGAGGTCGGCTACAATGAGCAGTTCTTC. The chain uses TRBV12-3 or TRBV12-4 and TRBJ2-1; 11 bases are shared with TRBD2. J lost 3 bases, V lost 5 bases, and 9 bases had no gene match. This CDR3 has 17 amino acids.

This clonotype was picked up many times. This rearrangement joins TRBV4-3 to TRBJ2-7; possibly TRBD2 for D (5 bases). V shed 0 bases and J shed 4 bases, with 10 bases lying between them. The germline V gene encodes CDR1 LGHNA and CDR2 YSLEER. The CDR3 has 14 residues. This CDR3 is CASSQDGRGYEQYF. The CDR3 nucleotides read TGCGCCAGCAGCCAAGATGGGAGAGGGTACGAGCAGTACTTC.

The rearrangement uses TRBV19 and TRBJ1-3; a weak D match, TRBD1 (5 bases). CDR3 size: 15 residues. The germline V gene encodes CDR1 LNHDA and CDR2 SQIVND (reference sequence). V was trimmed by 5 bases and J by 0 bases, leaving 11 bases between them. CDR3 region: CASSRDGISGNTIYF. In DNA, the CDR3 is TGTGCCAGTAGTCGGGACGGGATCTCTGGAAACACCATATATTTT. Full variable domain (remainder filled in from reference TRBV19 and TRBJ1-3): DGGITQSPKYLFRKEGQNVTLSCEQNLNHDAMYWYRQDPGQGLRLIYYSQIVNDFQKGDIAEGYSVSREKKESFPLTVTSAQKNPTAFYLCASSRDGISGNTIYFGEGSWLTVV.

This clonotype was detected ten times or more. This chain joins TRBV7-2 and TRBJ2-3, with TRBD2 as a possible D gene (6 bases). In germline, CDR1 is SGHTA, CDR2 FQGNSA. Trimming left V 4 bases short and J 2 bases short, with 16 bases between. The CDR3 contains 16 residues. For the CDR3, the DNA is TGTGCCAGCAGCTACGTCGCGGGATCGGCCACAGATACGCAGTATTTT. Amino acid sequence: CASSYVAGSATDTQYF. The full variable domain, in which reference TRBV7-2 and TRBJ2-3 provide the parts outside the CDR3, is GAGVSQSPSNKVTEKGKDVELRCDPISGHTALYWYRQSLGQGLEFLIYFQGNSAPDKSGLPSDRFSAERTGGSVSTLTIQRTQQEDSAVYLCASSYVAGSATDTQYFGPGTRLTVL.

In its sample, this clonotype was seen many times. J is TRBJ1-2 and V is TRBV6-2 or TRBV6-3, with D tentatively TRBD1 (5 bases). In germline, CDR1 is MNHEY, CDR2 SVGEGT. V was cut by 4 bases and J by 0 bases, with 9 bases left in between. This CDR3 region has 14 residues. This CDR3 reads CASSWDGANYGYTF. In DNA, the CDR3 is TGTGCCAGCAGTTGGGACGGGGCTAACTATGGCTACACCTTC.

The table lists this clonotype with many counts. The V call is TRBV30, the J call TRBJ2-7; no clear D. CDR1 and CDR2 from the germline V gene are GTSNPN and SVGIG (reference sequence). The V gene lost 5 bases and the J gene lost 3 bases, with 5 bases spanning the gap. CDR3 size: 10 residues. In DNA form, the CDR3 reads TGTGCCTGGGGGGACTACGAGCAGTACTTC. Translated, it gives CAWGDYEQYF. The variable domain in full, with the rest retrieved from reference TRBV30 and TRBJ2-7, is SQTIHQWPATLVQPVGSPLSLECTVEGTSNPNLYWYRQAAGRGLQLLFYSVGIGQISSEVPQNLSASRPQDRQFILSSKKLLLSDSGFYLCAWGDYEQYFGPGTRLTVT.

This clonotype was seen ten or more times. The rearrangement joins TRBV5-6 to TRBJ2-7; maybe TRBD2 (5 bases). The germline V gene has CDR1 SGHDT and CDR2 YYEEEE. V was pared by 4 bases and J by 2 bases, with 22 bases between. This CDR3 is built from 17 residues. CDR3 nucleotide sequence: TGTGCCAGCAGCGGGGTCAACCTAGCACAACCTCCCTACGAGCAGTACTTC. This translates into CASSGVNLAQPPYEQYF.